The 9 T cell receptor beta chains presented below share a single source sample, sequenced in a study of technical replicates of blood from a handful of donors. Produced via immunoSEQ multiplex PCR; TCRdb's table is partial and in-frame only. The sample lists nearly 90,000 clones; roughly 94% were seen once. Sequences were obtained from T cells isolated from PBMCs. The receptors come from a human donor in good health.

V usage is TRBV11-2 and J usage is TRBJ2-2; 8 nucleotides align to TRBD2. V trimming: 5 bases; J trimming: 6 bases; junction bases outside the gene matches: 11. From germline, CDR1 is SGHAT and CDR2 FQNNGV. The CDR3 extends over 16 amino acids. The CDR3 protein is CASSQYGRAVAGELFF. The CDR3 bases are TGTGCCAGCAGCCAGTACGGGAGGGCAGTTGCCGGGGAGCTGTTTTTT.

The CDR3 loop reads CASSVGLAGASSYNEQFF. The DNA for the CDR3 is TGTGCCAGCAGTGTCGGTCTAGCGGGCGCGAGCTCCTACAATGAGCAGTTCTTC. The chain links TRBV6-1 to TRBJ2-1; 8 bases fit TRBD2. Germline loops: CDR1 MNHNS, CDR2 SASEGT. Trimming cost V 4 bases and J 0 bases; bases outside gene matches: 11. The CDR3 spans 18 residues.

The chain carries TRBV4-3 and TRBJ2-5; the D gene is possibly TRBD1 (6 bases). Germline V gene data show CDR1 as LGHNA and CDR2 as YSLEER. V lost 0 bases to trimming and J lost 1 base, with 12 bases between them. The CDR3 has 16 residues. The CDR3 nucleotides are TGCGCCAGCAGCCAAGATCCCTTGGACAGCCAAGAGACCCAGTACTTC. It translates to CASSQDPLDSQETQYF.

The rearrangement links TRBV4-1 to TRBJ1-5, with D unclear. The CDR3 loop spans 14 amino acids. Germline CDR1 and CDR2: MGHRA and YSYEKL. V was pared by 6 bases and J by 0 bases, with 9 bases between. The chain's CDR3 is CASSIYSSNQPQHF. CDR3 in DNA: TGCGCCAGCAGTATTTACAGTAGCAATCAGCCCCAGCATTTT.

In its sample, this clone was seen many times. Different DNA sequences within this sample yield the same CDR3. The rearrangement uses TRBV20-1 and TRBJ1-3; no firm D call. Germline values: CDR1 DFQATT, CDR2 SNEGSKA (reference sequence). This CDR3 comprises 11 residues. The CDR3 spells CSAKRGNTIYF. The CDR3 region has the DNA TGCAGCGCGAAACGGGGAAACACCATATATTTT.

This clone was seen a few times. This chain joins TRBV7-8 and TRBJ1-1; 7 bases match TRBD1. Germline trimming cut 2 bases from V and 3 bases from J; bases unmatched to any gene: 3. The CDR3 runs to 14 residues. The germline CDR1 and CDR2 sequences are SGHVS and FQNEAQ. This CDR3 reads CASSLTGQYTEAFF. In nucleotides, the CDR3 is TGTGCCAGCAGCTTAACGGGACAGTACACTGAAGCTTTCTTT.

The rearrangement uses TRBV7-2 and TRBJ1-1, with D hard to call. The V and J ends lost 3 bases and 0 bases respectively, with 5 bases between them. Germline assignment: CDR1 SGHTA and CDR2 FQGNSA. The CDR3 totals 13 residues. DNA of the CDR3: TGTGCCAGCAGCTTCTCTTTGAACACTGAAGCTTTCTTT. It translates to CASSFSLNTEAFF.

CDR3 in DNA: TGTGCCAGCAGTTTATCCACATCGGGAGCCTACGAGCAGTACTTC. It codes for CASSLSTSGAYEQYF. This chain uses TRBV27 with TRBJ2-7, with a tentative D call TRBD2 (6 bases). V lost 0 bases and J 2 bases, leaving 11 bases between the germline ends. The CDR3 loop spans 15 amino acids. Germline CDR1 and CDR2: MNHEY and SMNVEV (reference sequence).

The chain uses TRBV5-4 and TRBJ1-1, with D perhaps TRBD1 (5 bases). V was clipped by 5 bases and J by 0 bases, with 17 bases between them. Germline values: CDR1 SGHNT, CDR2 YYREEE (reference sequence). The CDR3 extends over 16 amino acids. DNA for the CDR3: TGTGCCAGCAGATTAACGACAGCGAACATGAACACTGAAGCTTTCTTT. Translated, it gives CASRLTTANMNTEAFF. The entire variable domain, with the rest obtained from reference TRBV5-4 and TRBJ1-1, is as follows: ETGVTQSPTHLIKTRGQQVTLRCSSQSGHNTVSWYQQALGQGPQFIFQYYREEENGRGNFPPRFSGLQFPNYSSELNVNALELDDSALYLCASRLTTANMNTEAFFGQGTRLTVV.